These 14 T cell receptor beta chains came from one sample sequenced in a study of blood T cell repertoires in COVID-19. Sequencing was performed with immunoSEQ multiplex PCR; in TCRdb, only in-frame clones are kept and a portion is missing. The table lists nearly 350,000 clones, approximately 84% of them singletons. Sequencing used PBMCs or T cells enriched from blood (not recorded which). These TCRs come from a woman in her twenties or thirties who had recovered from COVID-19.

The chain is built from TRBV6-5 and TRBJ1-5, with 7 nucleotides matching TRBD1. CDR1 and CDR2 from the germline V gene are MNHEY and SVGAGI. The CDR3 is 13 amino acids. V shed 7 bases, J shed 5 bases, and the junction held 5 bases outside the gene matches. As DNA, the CDR3 is TGTGCCAGCACGGGCAGGGGGGATCAGCCCCAGCATTTT. This encodes CASTGRGDQPQHF.

The CDR3 loop is CASSSPGQKNTEAFF. In DNA form, the CDR3 reads TGTGCCAGCAGCTCCCCCGGACAAAAGAACACTGAAGCTTTCTTT. The V and J genes are TRBV7-8 and TRBJ1-1, with D perhaps TRBD1 (5 bases). The CDR3 extends over 15 amino acids. Germline values: CDR1 SGHVS, CDR2 FQNEAQ. Trimming removed 4 bases from V and 1 base from J, with 13 bases in between.

V usage is TRBV2 and J usage is TRBJ1-3, with D hard to call. Trimming left V 2 bases short and J 4 bases short, with 12 bases between. CDR1 is SNHLY and CDR2 is FYNNEI in the germline V gene. The CDR3 is 15 amino acids. This CDR3 reads CASSEKGRSGNTIYF. The CDR3 DNA follows: TGTGCCAGCAGTGAAAAAGGCAGGTCCGGAAACACCATATATTTT.

V usage is TRBV28 and J usage is TRBJ2-7; D gene uncertain. Deletions cut 8 bases from V and 7 bases from J, with 9 bases between. This CDR3 is built from 10 residues. Germline CDR1 is MDHEN and CDR2 is SYDVKM. The CDR3 bases are TGTGCCAGCGCTAAGTGGGAGCAGTACTTC. Translation: CASAKWEQYF.

This clone was seen more than once but under ten times. This chain joins TRBV10-3 and TRBJ2-3, with D tentatively TRBD1 (6 bases). CDR3 length: 13 amino acids. Germline CDR1 reads ENHRY; CDR2 reads SYGVKD. Trimming cost V 8 bases and J 0 bases, with 9 bases left between them. For the CDR3, the DNA is TGTGCCATCGGGGGCTATAGCACAGATACGCAGTATTTT. It encodes CAIGGYSTDTQYF.

The genes are TRBV4-2 and TRBJ2-6, with 12 bases fitting TRBD1. Germline lookup yields CDR1 LGHNA and CDR2 YNFKEQ. Germline trimming cut 4 bases from V and 3 bases from J; bases unmatched to any gene: 7. CDR3 length: 18 amino acids. CDR3 residues: CASSPRGQGADGANVLTF. DNA of the CDR3: TGTGCCAGCAGCCCCCGGGGACAGGGGGCGGATGGGGCCAACGTCCTGACTTTC.

The chain is built from TRBV2 and TRBJ1-3, with a weak D call TRBD1 (5 bases). Per the germline V gene, CDR1 is SNHLY and CDR2 is FYNNEI. This CDR3 contains 14 residues. V was cut by 3 bases and J by 2 bases, with 8 bases left in between. The CDR3 nucleotides are TGTGCCAGCAGTGAGGGGCAGGCTGGAAACACCATATATTTT. Protein sequence: CASSEGQAGNTIYF. The variable domain in full, with the rest retrieved from reference TRBV2 and TRBJ1-3, is EPEVTQTPSHQVTQMGQEVILRCVPISNHLYFYWYRQILGQKVEFLVSFYNNEISEKSEIFDDQFSVERPDGSNFTLKIRSTKLEDSAMYFCASSEGQAGNTIYFGEGSWLTVV.

The chain is built from TRBV7-2 and TRBJ1-5; D not resolved. V was shortened by 5 bases and J by 2 bases, with 16 bases between the two germline ends. In germline, CDR1 is SGHTA, CDR2 FQGNSA. The CDR3 length is 16 residues. CDR3 region: CASSPRAGGGNQPQHF. The CDR3 DNA is TGTGCCAGCAGCCCAAGGGCGGGAGGAGGCAATCAGCCCCAGCATTTT. Complete variable domain (other parts from reference TRBV7-2 and TRBJ1-5): GAGVSQSPSNKVTEKGKDVELRCDPISGHTALYWYRQSLGQGLEFLIYFQGNSAPDKSGLPSDRFSAERTGGSVSTLTIQRTQQEDSAVYLCASSPRAGGGNQPQHFGDGTRLSIL.

The rearrangement joins TRBV2 to TRBJ2-7, with 7 bases fitting TRBD1. The germline CDR1 and CDR2 sequences are SNHLY and FYNNEI. V lost 4 bases to trimming and J lost 2 bases; unmatched junction nucleotides: 2. The CDR3 runs 13 residues. CDR3 sequence (DNA): TGTGCCAGCAGTGGACAGGGAGCCTACGAGCAGTACTTC. Its translation: CASSGQGAYEQYF. Based on the CDR3 plus reference TRBV2 and TRBJ2-7, the full variable domain is EPEVTQTPSHQVTQMGQEVILRCVPISNHLYFYWYRQILGQKVEFLVSFYNNEISEKSEIFDDQFSVERPDGSNFTLKIRSTKLEDSAMYFCASSGQGAYEQYFGPGTRLTVT.

The chain recombines TRBV10-3 with TRBJ2-2; 11 nucleotides match TRBD1. Germline values: CDR1 ENHRY, CDR2 SYGVKD. The CDR3 totals 17 residues. J was trimmed by 2 bases and V by 2 bases; bases with no gene match: 4. The CDR3 sequence: CAISEPGQGDNTGELFF. The CDR3 nucleotides read TGTGCCATCAGTGAGCCGGGACAGGGGGATAACACCGGGGAGCTGTTTTTT.

The chain is built from TRBV5-1 and TRBJ2-1; TRBD2 matches at 14 bases. CDR1 and CDR2 (germline): SGHRS, YFSETQ. Losses at the gene ends were 0 bases for V and 3 bases for J; bases not matched to a gene: 2. This CDR3 spans 17 amino acids. The CDR3 DNA follows: TGCGCCAGCAGCTTGGCCGGACTAGCGGGGGGCTACAATGAGCAGTTCTTC. It codes for CASSLAGLAGGYNEQFF.

This chain joins TRBV5-4 and TRBJ2-3; perhaps TRBD2 as D (6 bases). This CDR3 comprises 15 residues. CDR1 and CDR2 (germline): SGHNT, YYREEE (reference sequence). Trimming took off 2 bases at V and 0 bases at J, with 10 bases between the two ends. Here the CDR3 DNA reads TGTGCCAGCAGCTTAGCTAGCGCTAGCACAGATACGCAGTATTTT. As protein: CASSLASASTDTQYF.

CDR3 DNA sequence: TGTGCCAGCAGCTTATTTTACGTCGGCAATGAGCAGTTCTTC. It specifies CASSLFYVGNEQFF. The chain employs TRBV7-8 and TRBJ2-1; D unclear. V lost 2 bases, J lost 6 bases, and 11 bases lay in between. This CDR3 has 14 amino acids. In germline, CDR1 is SGHVS, CDR2 FQNEAQ.

This clone occurred once. The V call is TRBV3-1 (or the pseudogene TRBV3-2), the J call TRBJ2-6; D is uncertain. Deletions cut 4 bases from V and 6 bases from J, with 10 bases between. Germline CDR1 is LGHDT and CDR2 is YNNKEL (reference sequence). This CDR3 is built from 14 residues. The CDR3 sequence: CASSPGSLANVLTF. The CDR3 region has the DNA TGTGCCAGCAGCCCCGGGTCGTTGGCCAACGTCCTGACTTTC.